This entry is about one T cell receptor (beta chain). Its antigen is as yet unknown. The data belong to a study of cytomegalovirus exposure and HLA in healthy donors. General observations from the study: Presence/absence analyses supposed approximately even sequencing depth among donors. Later on, analysis showed that most CMV-associated TCR beta chains appeared to be HLA-restricted.

PCR amplification relied on 60 Vbeta primers (plus 13 Jbeta primers). Original processing methods: Approximately 73 million unique TCR beta chains, 10 million to 14 million shared, were counted in a later analysis. The repertoire was sequenced with immunoSEQ multiplex PCR; TCRdb's copy has only in-frame clones and lacks some. V and J calls and clone size are as listed in that table; D and trimming were resolved from the DNA. Seen in this sample are about 140,000 clones; the ten most common clones hold around 0.96%. Germline CDR1 GTSNPN, CDR2 SVGIG (reference sequence). The CDR3 totals 12 residues. The V and J ends lost 2 bases and 6 bases respectively, with 10 bases between them.

The chain links TRBV30 to TRBJ1-2; tentative D call: TRBD1 (5 bases). The TCR sequence derives from a male donor in good health and CMV-seronegative. Sequencing used PBMCs. DNA of the CDR3: TGTGCCTGGAGTCCGCAGGGAAATGGCTACACCTTC. Protein sequence: CAWSPQGNGYTF.